These 29 T cell receptor beta chains originate from one sample sequenced in a study of blood T cell repertoires in COVID-19. Measured with immunoSEQ multiplex PCR; TCRdb has only the in-frame clones, and not every one. The sample yields about 220,000 clones, over 75% seen once. The source material was peripheral blood. The receptors were sampled from a woman between 65 and 79 years old with COVID-19, enrolled during active disease.

The chain couples TRBV21-1 to TRBJ1-1; no check of the table's D call, TRBD1, against the DNA was made. TRBV21-1 is a pseudogene locus. This CDR3 comprises 18 residues. The CDR3, as DNA: TGTGCCAGCACGACCGACCCCTTCGGCGGGACAGGGAACACTGAAGCTTTCTTT. Translated, it gives CASTTDPFGGTGNTEAFF.

A remark on this clone: This specimen includes other DNA sequences encoding the same CDR3. This rearrangement joins TRBV10-3 to TRBJ2-7; D is unclear. CDR1 and CDR2 from the germline V gene are ENHRY and SYGVKD. V was trimmed by 0 bases and J by 2 bases, leaving 5 bases between them. The CDR3 runs 13 residues. CDR3 DNA sequence: TGTGCCATCAGTGAGTCCACTGCCTACGAGCAGTACTTC. Encoded protein: CAISESTAYEQYF.

The chain uses TRBV19 and TRBJ2-3; 10 bases align to TRBD2. V dropped 4 bases and J dropped 3; count of bases not matched to a gene: 7. Germline V gives CDR1 LNHDA, CDR2 SQIVND (reference sequence). CDR3 length: 16 residues. The CDR3: CASSKASGSLTDTQYF. The CDR3, as DNA: TGTGCCAGTAGTAAGGCTAGCGGGAGTTTGACAGATACGCAGTATTTT. The complete variable domain, with remaining parts taken from reference TRBV19 and TRBJ2-3, reads DGGITQSPKYLFRKEGQNVTLSCEQNLNHDAMYWYRQDPGQGLRLIYYSQIVNDFQKGDIAEGYSVSREKKESFPLTVTSAQKNPTAFYLCASSKASGSLTDTQYFGPGTRLTVL.

This rearrangement joins TRBV11-3 to TRBJ2-7, with TRBD1 matching 8 bases. Germline V gene sequence: CDR1 SGHNT, CDR2 YENEEA. V dropped 5 bases and J dropped 6; count of bases not matched to a gene: 9. This CDR3 spans 14 amino acids. CDR3 sequence reads: CASSQRTGTAEQYF. The CDR3 bases are TGTGCCAGCAGCCAGCGGACAGGGACGGCCGAGCAGTACTTC.

The rearrangement joins TRBV4-3 to TRBJ1-6; weak D call: TRBD1 (5 bases). Germline V CDR1 and CDR2: LGHNA, YSLEER. The CDR3 is 18 residues long. Trimming took off 1 base at V and 8 bases at J, with 21 bases between the two ends. The CDR3 protein is CASSQVGVAAGRHSPLHF. The CDR3 DNA reads TGCGCCAGCAGCCAAGTAGGGGTGGCGGCAGGAAGGCATTCACCCCTCCACTTT.

The rearrangement uses TRBV3-1 (or the pseudogene TRBV3-2) and TRBJ1-2; maybe TRBD1 (5 bases). Germline values: CDR1 LGHDT, CDR2 YNNKEL (reference sequence). The CDR3 length is 15 residues. With 1 base removed from V and 5 bases from J, the gap between germline ends came to 14 bases. The CDR3, as DNA: TGTGCCAGCAGCCAAGGGGGGGGACGCGGGTATGGCTACACCTTC. Translated: CASSQGGGRGYGYTF.

The chain is built from TRBV6-5 and TRBJ2-5, with 9 positions matching TRBD2. The CDR3 covers 14 residues. Germline CDR1 reads MNHEY; CDR2 reads SVGAGI. Trimming removed 7 bases from V and 2 bases from J; junction bases left unmatched: 5. This CDR3 is CASTLAGEQETQYF. For the CDR3, the DNA is TGTGCCAGCACCTTAGCGGGGGAACAAGAGACCCAGTACTTC.

The sample holds one count of this clone. The CDR3 loop is CASSYSTGSNTEAFF. The CDR3 DNA reads as TGTGCCAGCAGTTACTCTACAGGGTCAAACACTGAAGCTTTCTTT. The chain uses TRBV6-6 and TRBJ1-1, with D possibly matching TRBD1 (6 bases). V lost 0 bases, J lost 2 bases, and 10 bases lay in between. This CDR3 is 15 amino acids long. Germline CDR1 is MNHNY and CDR2 is SVGAGI (reference sequence).

This clone was seen only a few times. The J gene is TRBJ2-1, the V gene TRBV7-8; no clear D. CDR1 is SGHVS and CDR2 is FQNEAQ in the germline V gene. The CDR3 is made up of 16 amino acids. Trimming took off 1 base at V and 0 bases at J, with 10 bases between the two ends. The CDR3 reads CASSLVAQSSYNEQFF. In DNA form, the CDR3 reads TGTGCCAGCAGCTTAGTGGCACAGAGCTCCTACAATGAGCAGTTCTTC.

V and J are TRBV24-1 and TRBJ1-2; 8 nucleotides align to TRBD1. The CDR3 loop spans 15 amino acids. CDR1 is KGHDR and CDR2 is SFDVKD in the germline V gene. The trim removed 4 bases at V and 6 bases at J, leaving 9 bases unmatched. The CDR3 coding sequence is TGTGCCACCAGTGACCGCAGGGGGCCGGGGGATGGCTACACCTTC. Translating gives CATSDRRGPGDGYTF.

This clone was counted between two and nine times. The chain recombines TRBV28 with TRBJ1-6; D may be TRBD1 (5 bases). The CDR3 covers 17 residues. Trimming cost V 1 base and J 10 bases, with 20 bases left between them. The germline gives CDR1 MDHEN, CDR2 SYDVKM. The CDR3 bases are TGTGCCAGCAGTTTATCAAGGGGCTCAGGCGTCCTGTCACCCCTCCACTTT. It translates to CASSLSRGSGVLSPLHF.

The chain recombines TRBV27 with TRBJ2-3; 10 nucleotides line up with TRBD2. Germline trimming cut 0 bases from V and 2 bases from J; bases unmatched to any gene: 11. From germline, CDR1 is MNHEY and CDR2 SMNVEV (reference sequence). CDR3 length: 19 amino acids. In nucleotides, the CDR3 is TGTGCCAGCAGTTTATCCCCGGGACTAGCGCCACATATCACAGATACGCAGTATTTT. Translating it yields CASSLSPGLAPHITDTQYF.

This chain links TRBV19 with TRBJ1-4, with D possibly matching TRBD1 (6 bases). V shed 4 bases and J shed 13 bases, with 13 bases lying between them. Germline V lookup: CDR1 LNHDA, CDR2 SQIVND (reference sequence). The CDR3 sequence is 12 residues long. The CDR3 region has the DNA TGTGCCAGTAGTAGACGGACAGATCGACTGTTTTTT. Its translation: CASSRRTDRLFF.

V gene TRBV6-2 or TRBV6-3 combines with J gene TRBJ1-6, with D maybe TRBD1 (5 bases). This CDR3 is built from 12 residues. Trimming stripped 2 bases from V and 13 bases from J, with 9 bases between. Germline V gene lookup returns CDR1 MNHEY and CDR2 SVGEGT. The CDR3 nucleotides are TGTGCCAGCAGTTACGGGCAGGGTCCCCTCCACTTT. Translating it yields CASSYGQGPLHF.

This CDR3 reads CASSLAGGMVETQYF. The CDR3 region has the DNA TGTGCCAGCAGCCTAGCGGGGGGGATGGTAGAGACCCAGTACTTC. V gene TRBV7-3 combines with J gene TRBJ2-5; 12 bases match TRBD2. Germline CDR1 is SGHTA and CDR2 is FQGTGA. CDR3 length: 15 amino acids. The trim removed 5 bases at V and 4 bases at J, leaving 5 bases unmatched.

This clone was recorded once. This chain links TRBV5-1 with TRBJ2-3; TRBD1 matches 8 bases. Germline V gene data show CDR1 as SGHRS and CDR2 as YFSETQ. The CDR3 sequence is 15 residues long. V trimming: 4 bases; J trimming: 4 bases; junction bases outside the gene matches: 8. The DNA for the CDR3 is TGCGCCAGCAGCATTGACAGGGGCTGGGCAGATACGCAGTATTTT. Protein sequence: CASSIDRGWADTQYF.

The chain is built from TRBV13 and TRBJ1-5; 8 bases match TRBD1. The CDR3 runs 16 residues. Germline V CDR1 and CDR2: PRHDT, FYEKMQ (reference sequence). J gave up 7 bases and V 5 bases, and 13 bases lay outside the gene matches. The CDR3, as DNA: TGTGCCAGCAGCCAGCAGGGCAGGGGGCGAGGACAGCCCCAGCATTTT. Translated: CASSQQGRGRGQPQHF. Full variable domain (rest looked up from reference TRBV13 and TRBJ1-5): AAGVIQSPRHLIKEKRETATLKCYPIPRHDTVYWYQQGPGQDPQFLISFYEKMQSDKGSIPDRFSAQQFSDYHSELNMSSLELGDSALYFCASSQQGRGRGQPQHFGDGTRLSIL.

V gene TRBV25-1 combines with J gene TRBJ1-2; D is ambiguous. Germline CDR1 MGHDK, CDR2 SYGVNS. Trimming removed 6 bases from V and 8 bases from J, with 13 bases in between. The length of the CDR3 is 12 residues. The CDR3 DNA sequence: TGTGCCAGCAGCCTAAATAACTTGGGCTACACCTTC. Protein product: CASSLNNLGYTF.

The V and J genes are TRBV7-6 and TRBJ2-1, with 11 bases fitting TRBD2. The CDR3 contains 17 residues. J lost 2 bases, V lost 3 bases, and 6 bases had no gene match. Germline V gene sequence: CDR1 SGHVS, CDR2 FNYEAQ. CDR3 in amino acids: CASSLTGLAETYNEQFF. The CDR3 DNA sequence: TGTGCCAGCAGCTTGACGGGACTAGCGGAAACCTACAATGAGCAGTTCTTC. The full variable domain, with the rest looked up from reference TRBV7-6 and TRBJ2-1, is GAGVSQSPRYKVTKRGQDVALRCDPISGHVSLYWYRQALGQGPEFLTYFNYEAQQDKSGLPNDRFSAERPEGSISTLTIQRTEQRDSAMYRCASSLTGLAETYNEQFFGPGTRLTVL.

This chain joins TRBV4-1 and TRBJ2-7, with TRBD1 matching 8 bases. V lost 1 base to trimming and J lost 4 bases; unmatched junction nucleotides: 9. In germline, CDR1 is MGHRA, CDR2 YSYEKL. The CDR3 spans 16 residues. The CDR3 region is CASSQGVETGVYEQYF. CDR3 DNA sequence: TGCGCCAGCAGCCAAGGAGTCGAGACAGGGGTTTACGAGCAGTACTTC.

This chain joins TRBV11-3 and TRBJ2-2; TRBD2 is a possible D gene (6 bases). This CDR3 is 17 amino acids long. The V end lost 1 base, the J end lost 0 bases, and 12 bases lay between the germline ends. Germline lookup yields CDR1 SGHNT and CDR2 YENEEA. The CDR3: CASSLGPGLTNTGELFF. The CDR3 DNA sequence: TGTGCCAGCAGCTTAGGACCGGGACTTACGAACACCGGGGAGCTGTTTTTT.

CDR3 protein: CASSQTSGNYNEQFF. The DNA for the CDR3 is TGCGCCAGCAGCCAAACTAGCGGGAACTACAATGAGCAGTTCTTC. V usage is TRBV4-1 and J usage is TRBJ2-1; 10 positions agree with TRBD2. V dropped 2 bases and J dropped 3; count of bases not matched to a gene: 1. Germline CDR1 MGHRA, CDR2 YSYEKL. The CDR3 runs 15 residues.

The J gene is TRBJ2-5, the V gene TRBV19, with 13 bases identical to TRBD2. This CDR3 has 14 residues. The trim removed 5 bases at V and 5 bases at J, leaving 2 bases unmatched. Germline values: CDR1 LNHDA, CDR2 SQIVND (reference sequence). For the CDR3, the DNA is TGTGCCAGTAGTGTGGGACTAGCGGGGGAGACCCAGTACTTC. This encodes CASSVGLAGETQYF.

This sequence joins TRBV24-1 and TRBJ2-1; the match to TRBD1 covers 8 bases. The CDR3 spans 14 residues. The germline V gene encodes CDR1 KGHDR and CDR2 SFDVKD. J lost 5 bases, V lost 7 bases, and 6 bases had no gene match. The CDR3 DNA follows: TGTGCCACCAGAGGACAGGGCGTGGACAATGAGCAGTTCTTC. It is translated as CATRGQGVDNEQFF.

V usage is TRBV11-3 and J usage is TRBJ2-3; a weak D match, TRBD2 (5 bases). CDR3 length: 13 residues. Trimming shortened V by 1 base and J by 12 bases, and 14 bases separated the two germline ends. The V gene's germline CDR1 is SGHNT and CDR2 YENEEA. CDR3 DNA sequence: TGTGCCAGCAGCTTAGTATTTCGGGGTACACAGTATTTT. This sequence encodes CASSLVFRGTQYF.

The V gene is TRBV12-3 or TRBV12-4, the J gene TRBJ1-1, with D tentatively TRBD1 (6 bases). V was pared by 6 bases and J by 7 bases, with 12 bases between. The CDR3 length is 12 residues. The CDR3 DNA sequence: TGTGCCAGCAGCTCGTGGACAGTTGAAGCTTTCTTT. This sequence encodes CASSSWTVEAFF.

This clone was found once. The CDR3 nucleotides read TGTGCCATCAGTGCGGAGTTGAGGGCGGACGGGCAGTTCTTC. It yields the protein CAISAELRADGQFF. The chain combines TRBV10-3 with TRBJ2-1; the D gene is possibly TRBD2 (5 bases). CDR1 is ENHRY, CDR2 SYGVKD, per germline. This CDR3 region has 14 residues. Trimming stripped 4 bases from V and 12 bases from J, with 19 bases between.

The chain is built from TRBV14 and TRBJ1-1, with D hard to call. The germline V gene has CDR1 SGHDN and CDR2 FVKESK. This CDR3 has 13 residues. V was cut by 3 bases and J by 2 bases, with 7 bases left in between. CDR3 sequence reads: CASSQDFNTEAFF. Written as DNA, the CDR3 is TGTGCCAGCAGCCAGGACTTTAACACTGAAGCTTTCTTT.

The rearrangement uses TRBV4-2 and TRBJ2-6; TRBD1 matches 8 bases. Germline assignment: CDR1 LGHNA and CDR2 YNFKEQ. After removal of 0 bases from V and 3 bases from J, the junction contained 10 bases not matched to a gene. The CDR3 contains 19 residues. The CDR3 protein is CASSQDRQGASGGANVLTF. CDR3 DNA: TGTGCCAGCAGCCAAGATAGGCAGGGGGCGTCAGGTGGGGCCAACGTCCTGACTTTC.